Sequencing of this T cell receptor (beta chain) was carried out in a study of CD8+CD57+ T cells in acquired aplastic anemia. Whole-study results and caveats: Under 35 was the count of CD8+ CDR3 sequences that patients shared with controls.

This clonotype showed up many times. No antigen is known for it. CDR3 size: 16 residues. V was trimmed by 3 bases and J by 2 bases, leaving 15 bases between them. Germline CDR1 is SGHTS and CDR2 is YDEGEE. Genomic DNA acted as the template from which TCR beta VDJ combination and CDR3 sequence profiling were carried out. TCRdb independently ran MiXCR on the reads; one entry per CDR3 protein. This table has 250,000 to 350,000 distinct CDR3 sequences, approximately 56% appearing once. The chain carries TRBV5-8 and TRBJ2-1, with D perhaps TRBD1 or TRBD2 (5 bases each). What was sequenced was sorted CD4+, CD8+, or CD8+CD57+ T cells (not recorded which) from PBMCs. The clonotype was recovered from a human donor with severe aplastic anemia or a healthy control (not recorded which). The CDR3, as DNA: TGTGCCAGCAGCTGGAACCGGGACCCTACCTACAATGAGCAGTTCTTC. Residues: CASSWNRDPTYNEQFF.